A single sample is the source of the 19 T cell receptor beta chains below, sequenced in a study of metastatic and nonmetastatic thyroid tumors. TCRdb redid the clone calls on the PCR reads using MiXCR. Counted here are some 90,000 clones, 8.6% occurring once; the ten biggest clones make up around 8.5%. Nobody among the patients had been given any treatment before thyroid surgery. Material: blood. The receptors come from a female donor with papillary thyroid cancer or a benign thyroid nodule (not recorded which). Some clones in this sample may be carry-over from other donors' samples.

The sample holds many counts of this clone. The chain carries TRBV6-7 and TRBJ1-2, with 7 bases that match TRBD1. TRBV6-7 counts as an open reading frame of uncertain function. Unmatched junction bases numbered 8, after V lost 0 bases and J lost 1 base. The CDR3 sequence is 17 residues long. CDR3 in DNA: TGTGCCAGCAGTTACTCGGGCCAACAGGGGAGTAACTATGGCTACACCTTC. It specifies CASSYSGQQGSNYGYTF.

There are many counts of this clone. This chain links TRBV3-1 with TRBJ1-6; maybe TRBD1 (6 bases). With 0 bases removed from V and 6 bases from J, the gap between germline ends came to 9 bases. Germline lookup yields CDR1 LGHDT and CDR2 YNNKEL (reference sequence). The CDR3 has 15 residues. The CDR3 DNA reads as TGTGCCAGCAGCCAAGATCGCAGGGGTAATTCACCCCTCCACTTT. This translates into CASSQDRRGNSPLHF.

For this clone: With a much larger clone just one base away, this may be a read error. The rearrangement joins TRBV19 to TRBJ1-5; no definite D call. This CDR3 contains 14 residues. V shed 7 bases and J shed 2 bases, with 12 bases lying between them. Germline loops: CDR1 LNHDA, CDR2 SQIVND (reference sequence). The CDR3 nucleotides are TGTGCCAGTATCAGAGGGTTTCGCAATCAGCCCCAGCATTTT. Protein sequence: CASIRGFRNQPQHF. Full variable domain (outside the CDR3, taken from reference TRBV19 and TRBJ1-5): DGGITQSPKYLFRKEGQNVTLSCEQNLNHDAMYWYRQDPGQGLRLIYYSQIVNDFQKGDIAEGYSVSREKKESFPLTVTSAQKNPTAFYLCASIRGFRNQPQHFGDGTRLSIL.

This clone was seen repeatedly, ten times or more. The V call is TRBV6-1, the J call TRBJ1-6, with 9 bases fitting TRBD1. V shed 4 bases and J 7 bases; nucleotides not matched to a gene: 8. The CDR3 is 16 residues long. Per the germline V gene, CDR1 is MNHNS and CDR2 is SASEGT. The CDR3 nucleotides read TGTGCCAGCAGTGTAATTTCCGGGACAGGGAATTCACCCCTCCACTTT. This codes for CASSVISGTGNSPLHF.

This clone has a count of ten or more. The V gene is TRBV20-1, the J gene TRBJ2-1, with 9 bases that match TRBD2. Germline loops: CDR1 DFQATT, CDR2 SNEGSKA (reference sequence). The CDR3 has 14 residues. Trimming took 6 bases from V and 6 from J; bases not matched to a gene: 9. The CDR3 bases are TGCAGTGCCGTGACTGGCGGGGGGGCCAATGAGCAGTTCTTC. It translates to CSAVTGGGANEQFF.

This clone came up many times. V usage is TRBV4-1 and J usage is TRBJ1-3; D is perhaps TRBD1 (6 bases). Germline V gene data show CDR1 as MGHRA and CDR2 as YSYEKL. Trimming removed 4 bases at V and 0 bases at J, with 13 bases between. There are 16 residues in the CDR3. CDR3 DNA sequence: TGCGCCAGCAGCCGGGTACTACAGGGCTCTGGAAACACCATATATTTT. As protein: CASSRVLQGSGNTIYF.

This clone was picked up many times. The chain carries TRBV18 and TRBJ2-1; 9 bases match TRBD2. The trim removed 4 bases at V and 3 bases at J, leaving 4 bases unmatched. This CDR3 region has 15 residues. The germline V gene has CDR1 KGHSH and CDR2 LQKENI. The CDR3 reads CASSRGGANYNEQFF. CDR3 DNA: TGTGCCAGCTCACGCGGGGGGGCCAACTACAATGAGCAGTTCTTC.

This clone was counted ten times or more. V gene TRBV5-1 combines with J gene TRBJ2-3; 9 nucleotides align to TRBD1. The CDR3 length is 16 residues. CDR1 and CDR2 from the germline V gene are SGHRS and YFSETQ. Unmatched junction bases numbered 2, after V lost 0 bases and J lost 0 bases. This CDR3 reads CASSLAGTGSTDTQYF. DNA for the CDR3: TGCGCCAGCAGCTTGGCGGGGACAGGGAGCACAGATACGCAGTATTTT.

The sample holds many counts of this clone. V gene TRBV7-2 combines with J gene TRBJ2-2; D ambiguous. The CDR3 is made up of 12 amino acids. Per the germline V gene, CDR1 is SGHTA and CDR2 is FQGNSA. Trimming removed 7 bases at V and 6 bases at J, with 9 bases between. DNA for the CDR3: TGTGCCAGCACGTTTCCCCCCGGGGAGCTGTTTTTT. It codes for CASTFPPGELFF.

Details on this clone: Just one base apart from a much larger clone, this may be a read error. The gene calls are TRBV6-2 or TRBV6-3 and TRBJ1-6; D unclear. The length of the CDR3 is 19 residues. CDR1 is MNHEY and CDR2 is SVGEGT in the germline V gene. The CDR3 DNA reads TGTGCCGGCAGTTACTCCGGATACCAAATATTCTCCTATAATTCACCCCTCCACTTT. Translation: CAGSYSGYQIFSYNSPLHF.

This clone was picked up many times. The CDR3 reads CSVATGTGSGKLFF. In DNA form, the CDR3 reads TGCAGCGTTGCAACCGGGACAGGGAGTGGAAAACTGTTTTTT. The chain joins TRBV29-1 to TRBJ1-4; 9 positions match TRBD1. V was pared by 4 bases and J by 10 bases, with 10 bases of the junction left unmatched. CDR1 and CDR2 (germline): SQVTM, ANQGSEA. The CDR3 has 14 residues. The full variable domain, completed using reference TRBV29-1 and TRBJ1-4, is SAVISQKPSRDICQRGTSLTIQCQVDSQVTMMFWYRQQPGQSLTLIATANQGSEATYESGFVIDKFPISRPNLTFSTLTVSNMSPEDSSIYLCSVATGTGSGKLFFGSGTQLSVL.

The sample holds many counts of this clone. The V call is TRBV29-1, the J call TRBJ1-2; D perhaps matches TRBD1 (5 bases). The length of the CDR3 is 11 residues. Trimming removed 8 bases from V and 8 bases from J, with 15 bases in between. Germline V gives CDR1 SQVTM, CDR2 ANQGSEA. CDR3 protein: CSLQSGGGYTF. CDR3 in DNA: TGCAGCCTACAATCTGGGGGAGGCTACACCTTC.

This clone occurred many times. The gene calls are TRBV7-9 and TRBJ2-5, with 9 bases that match TRBD1. The CDR3 has 16 residues. CDR1 and CDR2 from the germline V gene are SEHNR and FQNEAQ (reference sequence). Unmatched junction bases numbered 5, after V lost 1 base and J lost 2 bases. The CDR3 loop reads CASSLVGDRAQETQYF. The CDR3 coding sequence is TGTGCCAGCAGCTTAGTAGGGGACAGGGCTCAAGAGACCCAGTACTTC.

The CDR3 spells CASSVRQGSGELFF. CDR3 sequence (DNA): TGTGCCAGCAGTGTCAGACAGGGGTCCGGGGAGCTGTTTTTT. This rearrangement joins TRBV27 to TRBJ2-2; 8 positions match TRBD1. The CDR3 is 14 amino acids. V was clipped by 5 bases and J by 6 bases; unmatched bases: 5. In germline, CDR1 is MNHEY, CDR2 SMNVEV (reference sequence).

In its sample, this clone was seen a few times. This likely comes from a read error, as the CDR3 has no conserved phenylalanine or tryptophan at its end. The chain carries TRBV12-3 or TRBV12-4 and TRBJ1-6; D might be TRBD1 (5 bases). The CDR3 contains 13 residues. The CDR3 is CASSLTVNSPLHL. The CDR3 DNA follows: TGTGCCAGCAGTTTGACAGTCAATTCGCCCCTCCACCTT.

In its sample, this clone was seen a few times. This may come from a read error, since a much larger clone is one base off. Other DNA sequences of this sample code for an identical CDR3. The chain couples TRBV7-2 to TRBJ2-1, with TRBD2 as a possible D gene (5 bases). CDR1 and CDR2 from the germline V gene are SGHTA and FQGNSA. The CDR3 runs to 13 residues. CDR3 coding DNA: TGTGCAAGCAGCTTAGAGTTAGCGAATGAGCAGTTCTTC. Protein sequence: CASSLELANEQFF.

This clone was found a few times. V and J are TRBV6-6 and TRBJ1-1, with 7 bases fitting TRBD1. In germline, CDR1 is MNHNY, CDR2 SVGAGI (reference sequence). This CDR3 contains 15 residues. Germline trimming cut 3 bases from V and 8 bases from J; bases unmatched to any gene: 12. CDR3 DNA sequence: TGTGCCAGCAGTTATACCGGGACAGAGAAGAAGGAAGCTTTCTTT. This encodes CASSYTGTEKKEAFF.

This clone was counted a single time. This CDR3 reads CAGTRQGGRDYGYTF. In nucleotides, the CDR3 is TGTGCCGGAACCCGCCAAGGGGGGAGAGACTATGGCTACACCTTC. The gene calls are TRBV30 and TRBJ1-2; a weak D match, TRBD1 (6 bases). This CDR3 spans 15 amino acids. Germline V gives CDR1 GTSNPN, CDR2 SVGIG (reference sequence). The V gene lost 8 bases and the J gene lost 3 bases, with 22 bases spanning the gap.

This clone was detected ten times or more. The V gene is TRBV7-2, the J gene TRBJ1-3; possibly TRBD1 for D (5 bases). V was cut by 5 bases and J by 4 bases, with 15 bases left in between. The germline V gene has CDR1 SGHTA and CDR2 FQGNSA. The length of the CDR3 is 15 residues. The CDR3 loop reads CASSPRGTPGNTIYF. CDR3 in DNA: TGTGCCAGCAGCCCTAGAGGGACTCCCGGAAACACCATATATTTT.